These T cell receptor beta chains were read from a single sample in a study of cytomegalovirus exposure and HLA in healthy donors. Sequencing was performed with immunoSEQ multiplex PCR; in TCRdb, only in-frame clones are kept and a portion is missing. The repertoire holds approximately 190,000 clones, with more than 75% as singletons. Input material: PBMCs. These receptors all come from a woman aged 50 to 65 in good health and CMV-seropositive. CDR3s include the opening cysteine and the closing phenylalanine or tryptophan. Fields, in order: J gene, clone size, V gene, D gene, CDR3 length, CDR3 protein, CDR3 DNA. D genes are given only for firm matches. Clone size, where shown, is once, few, many, or a class for clones that have expanded.

>TRBJ1-2|.|TRBV7-9|.|11
CASRDNYGYTF
TGTGCCAGCCGAGATAACTATGGCTACACCTTC
>TRBJ2-7|.|TRBV11-2|TRBD1|13
CASSRDRGLEQYF
TGTGCCAGCAGCCGGGACAGGGGACTCGAGCAGTACTTC
>TRBJ2-7|.|TRBV7-2|.|16
CASSLDDGDHYGEQYF
TGTGCCAGCAGCTTAGACGATGGAGATCACTACGGCGAGCAGTACTTC
>TRBJ2-7|.|TRBV19|.|13
CVSQTGSPYEQYF
TGTGTCAGCCAGACAGGCTCTCCCTACGAGCAGTACTTC
>TRBJ2-7|.|TRBV28|.|14
CASSLEVRAYEQYF
TGTGCCAGCAGTTTGGAGGTAAGGGCCTACGAGCAGTACTTC
>TRBJ1-2|once|TRBV28|.|12
CASRQGNYGYTF
TGTGCCAGCAGGCAGGGGAACTATGGCTACACCTTC
>TRBJ1-1|.|TRBV28|.|15
CASSPAQGINTEAFF
TGTGCCAGCAGCCCGGCCCAGGGGATTAACACTGAAGCTTTCTTT
>TRBJ2-3|.|TRBV5-1|.|18
CASSLAPSWDIYTDTQYF
TGCGCCAGCAGCTTGGCCCCTAGCTGGGACATCTACACAGATACGCAGTATTTT
>TRBJ1-2|.|TRBV7-9|.|12
CASSSGDGSYTF
TGTGCCAGCAGCTCTGGCGACGGGAGCTACACCTTC
>TRBJ2-3|.|TRBV19|.|15
CASSIGRGITDTQYF
TGTGCCAGTAGTATAGGGAGGGGTATTACAGATACGCAGTATTTT
>TRBJ2-7|.|TRBV27|.|15
CASSLKKGSSYEQYF
TGTGCCAGCAGTTTGAAGAAAGGGAGTTCCTACGAGCAGTACTTC
>TRBJ2-1|.|TRBV6-5|TRBD2|15
CASSYLGGGDNEQFF
TGTGCCAGCAGTTACTTGGGGGGAGGGGACAATGAGCAGTTCTTC
>TRBJ1-5|.|TRBV7-9|.|14
CASSLSDRNQPQHF
TGTGCCAGCAGCTTATCCGACAGGAATCAGCCCCAGCATTTT
>TRBJ2-1|.|TRBV25-1|TRBD2|18
CASSSPLEPSGGYNEQFF
TGTGCCAGCAGTTCTCCCCTGGAGCCTAGCGGGGGATACAATGAGCAGTTCTTC
>TRBJ2-3|.|TRBV5-4|TRBD2|18
CASSSGGLAGGTTDTQYF
TGTGCCAGCAGCTCGGGGGGACTAGCGGGGGGGACGACAGATACGCAGTATTTT
>TRBJ2-7|.|TRBV7-9|.|14
CASSLGGSTYEQYF
TGTGCCAGCAGCTTAGGAGGATCTACCTACGAGCAGTACTTC
>TRBJ1-5|few|TRBV7-8|TRBD1|15
CASSSGGTVKSPQHF
TGTGCCAGCAGCTCAGGGGGGACAGTTAAGAGTCCCCAGCATTTT
>TRBJ2-1|.|TRBV19|.|15
CASSTGQPGINEQFF
TGTGCCAGTAGTACAGGACAGCCCGGGATCAATGAGCAGTTCTTC
>TRBJ2-1|.|TRBV30|TRBD2|15
CAWRTLAGVRSEQFF
TGTGCCTGGAGGACACTAGCGGGGGTGAGAAGTGAGCAGTTCTTC
>TRBJ2-1|.|TRBV7-9|TRBD2|15
CASSLTGGSYNEQFF
TGTGCCAGCAGCTTGACGGGGGGCTCCTACAATGAGCAGTTCTTC
>TRBJ1-3|few|TRBV9|TRBD1|14
CASSVDPGGYTIYF
TGTGCCAGCAGCGTAGATCCAGGGGGATACACCATATATTTT
>TRBJ2-2|.|TRBV13|TRBD1|16
CASSAGTEVNTGELFF
TGTGCCAGCAGCGCCGGGACAGAAGTCAACACCGGGGAGCTGTTTTTT
>TRBJ2-5|.|TRBV2|TRBD1|15
CASTEGQGEGETQYF
TGTGCCAGCACCGAGGGACAGGGGGAAGGAGAGACCCAGTACTTC
>TRBJ1-1|.|TRBV29-1|.|13
CSVDAGGSTEAFF
TGCAGCGTTGACGCGGGGGGTAGCACTGAAGCTTTCTTT
>TRBJ1-2|.|TRBV13|TRBD1|13
CASSWNRGGGYTF
TGTGCCAGCAGCTGGAACAGGGGGGGCGGCTACACCTTC
>TRBJ2-3|.|TRBV11-2|.|18
CASSFPLRAGAYTDTQYF
TGTGCCAGCAGCTTCCCCCTAAGGGCGGGGGCCTACACAGATACGCAGTATTTT
>TRBJ2-7|once|TRBV28|.|14
CASSLLDSLGEQYF
TGTGCCAGCAGTCTCTTGGACAGTCTGGGAGAGCAGTACTTC